What follows is one TCR beta chain and its context. Its antigen is not yet known. Per-nucleotide qualities are absent, and no much larger clonotype sits a single base away. Library method: the immunoSEQ multiplex PCR assay. Following the manufacturer's protocol, the hsTCRB Kit was used to amplify rearranged TCR beta chain sequences. An Illumina MiSeq was used to sequence the TCRB libraries. On the authors' methods: The kit vendor's proprietary platform handled demultiplexing, trimming and gene mapping. The clones in this table, taken by TCRdb from immuneACCESS, are in-frame only. Not every clone is retained; where verified, under half of the shortfall comes from an unresolved V gene, and the cause of the rest is unknown. The DNA was the basis for D and trimming; V, J and clone size are from that table. The sample contains tens of thousands of clones, 85% of them found a single time. The ten largest clones represent about 2.2% of the sample.

This specimen belongs to a study of a mutant IDH1 vaccine in newly diagnosed glioma (dated by TCRdb to about 2021). For the wider study: Patients were given eight vaccinations, in weeks 1, 3, 5, 7, 11, 15, 19 and 23, which matched visits V03 through V10. Vaccination was initiated 4-6 weeks after radiotherapy alone, or concurrently with temozolomide cycles in the chemotherapy-containing groups. Of the approximately 34 patients who were treated, about 62% were male and around 40% were female, and the mean age was roughly 40 years. Before enrollment, patients had received standard therapy of radiotherapy alone, temozolomide alone, or radiochemotherapy with temozolomide; most received the combination. Peripheral blood samples were drawn at six visits, namely V03 (baseline), V05, V07, V10, V12 and V13. Longitudinal TCRB deep sequencing was performed for some 25 treated patients wherever samples were available for exploratory analyses.

The study at large found these results: Pseudoprogression seemed to be unrelated to changes in the top peripheral T cell clonotypes found by TCRB sequencing. According to the authors, sample limitations meant that analyses of patient blood samples could not be reproduced. Vaccine-induced immune responses across multiple MHC alleles were detected in over 85% of patients. PBMC samples for TCRB deep sequencing were selected based on availability.

Explained via the paper, the time point label denotes: week 23, last vaccination. Each vaccine dose was 300 ug of a 20-mer mutant IDH1 peptide in Montanide, given subcutaneously with topical imiquimod. Donors had newly diagnosed WHO grade 3 or 4 IDH1-mutant astrocytomas with loss of nuclear ATRX. The samples were drawn from NOA16, a multicentre, single-arm, open-label phase I trial in Germany that tested a mutant IDH1 peptide vaccine in humans for the first time. Genomic DNA for TCRB sequencing was extracted from EDTA blood using the DNeasy Blood and Tissue Kit. From the cysteine through the phenylalanine, the CDR3 covers 12 amino acids. Of all the DNA, just the CDR3 is kept, 36 bases in frame from base 1. The germline V gene specifies MDHEN as CDR1 and SYDVKM as CDR2. The germline ends are 8 bases apart after V is trimmed by 3 bases and J by 6 bases.

The chain uses TRBV28 and TRBJ2-5, with no confident D gene call. The sequence derives from a man aged 25-40 years with glioma. Some clones in this sample may be carry-over from other donors' samples. This sample comprised PBMCs, obtained from a glioma patient whose treatment included an IDH1 peptide vaccine. For the CDR3, the sequence is CASSFVPKTQYF. In nucleotides, the sequence is TGTGCCAGCAGTTTTGTACCGAAGACCCAGTACTTC.